The 4 T cell receptor beta chains given below trace back to one sample, sequenced in a study of OX40 agonist ivuxolimab in advanced cancers. Measured with immunoSEQ multiplex PCR; TCRdb has only the in-frame clones, and not every one. The data show around 16,000 clones, approximately 77% seen once. The source was CD4+ or CD8+ T cells sorted from blood, collected in a trial of the OX40 agonist ivuxolimab. These TCRs come from an adult with an advanced solid tumor such as melanoma, head and neck, liver or kidney cancer.

This rearrangement joins TRBV13 to TRBJ2-7; D possibly corresponds to TRBD1 (6 bases). The CDR3 is made up of 19 amino acids. V dropped 5 bases and J dropped 2 bases, with 28 bases sitting between them. Germline assignment: CDR1 PRHDT and CDR2 FYEKMQ (reference sequence). The CDR3 sequence is CASSPATLRTEERTYEQYF. The DNA of the CDR3 is TGTGCCAGCAGCCCCGCTACCCTTAGGACAGAAGAGCGGACCTACGAGCAGTACTTC.

The chain links TRBV6-5 to TRBJ2-3; 8 bases match TRBD2. The germline CDR1 and CDR2 sequences are MNHEY and SVGAGI. The CDR3 contains 16 residues. The V gene end was trimmed by 0 bases and the J gene end by 6 bases; junction bases not matched to a gene: 8. The CDR3 protein is CASSYSVAGRLDTQYF. The CDR3 DNA is TGTGCCAGCAGTTACTCAGTAGCGGGGAGGTTGGATACGCAGTATTTT.

The V call is TRBV27, the J call TRBJ2-2; D unclear. The CDR3 is 13 amino acids. CDR1 and CDR2 from the germline V gene are MNHEY and SMNVEV (reference sequence). Trimming stripped 6 bases from V and 13 bases from J, with 18 bases between. This chain's CDR3 is CASSLLGRSALFF. The CDR3 DNA reads as TGTGCCAGCAGCCTTCTTGGGCGGTCAGCGCTGTTTTTT.

J is TRBJ1-2 and V is TRBV5-4; 8 bases map to TRBD1. With 4 bases clipped from V and 2 bases from J, the junction kept 7 bases outside the gene matches. Germline V gives CDR1 SGHNT, CDR2 YYREEE (reference sequence). The CDR3 extends over 15 amino acids. CDR3 bases: TGTGCCAGCAGCACCCCAGGACAGGGAAACTATGGCTACACCTTC. Amino acids: CASSTPGQGNYGYTF. Full variable domain (remainder filled in from reference TRBV5-4 and TRBJ1-2): ETGVTQSPTHLIKTRGQQVTLRCSSQSGHNTVSWYQQALGQGPQFIFQYYREEENGRGNFPPRFSGLQFPNYSSELNVNALELDDSALYLCASSTPGQGNYGYTFGSGTRLTVV.